The 21 T cell receptor beta chains below were found in one sample sequenced in a study of cytomegalovirus exposure and HLA in healthy donors. Primers included in the PCR were 60 Vbeta and 13 Jbeta primers. TCRdb's table, derived via immunoSEQ multiplex PCR, lists solely in-frame clones and lacks some. The sample comprises roughly 140,000 clones, roughly 74% of which are singletons, and 5% to 8% rests with the top ten. The sample was PBMCs. The receptor source for this set is a woman in her thirties or forties in good health and CMV-seropositive.

The chain combines TRBV7-9 with TRBJ2-3, with 9 bases aligning to TRBD2. Trimming took 6 bases from V and 1 from J; bases not matched to a gene: 8. Per germline, CDR1 SEHNR and CDR2 FQNEAQ (reference sequence). The CDR3 loop spans 16 amino acids. In nucleotides, the CDR3 is TGTGCCAGCAGACTAGGAATAGCGGGAGGCACAGATACGCAGTATTTT. As protein: CASRLGIAGGTDTQYF. Combining the CDR3 with reference TRBV7-9 and TRBJ2-3 gives the whole variable domain DTGVSQNPRHKITKRGQNVTFRCDPISEHNRLYWYRQTLGQGPEFLTYFQNEAQLEKSRLLSDRFSAERPKGSFSTLEIQRTEQGDSAMYLCASRLGIAGGTDTQYFGPGTRLTVL.

This sequence joins TRBV28 and TRBJ2-5, with 8 positions matching TRBD2. The CDR3 is made up of 15 amino acids. V lost 4 bases, J lost 5 bases, and 9 bases stayed unmatched. Germline lookup yields CDR1 MDHEN and CDR2 SYDVKM. CDR3 DNA: TGTGCCAGCAGTTCGCCCGGGAGGGCCGGGGAGACCCAGTACTTC. Protein: CASSSPGRAGETQYF.

CDR3 DNA sequence: TGTGCCAGCTCACCACCCCCAGGTCAGCACGAGCAGTACTTC. Translating it yields CASSPPPGQHEQYF. This chain joins TRBV18 and TRBJ2-7; D not resolved. Germline lookup yields CDR1 KGHSH and CDR2 LQKENI. V shed 0 bases and J shed 5 bases, with 11 bases lying between them. The CDR3 contains 14 residues.

The rearrangement links TRBV27 to TRBJ1-4, with D possibly being TRBD1 (6 bases). Trimming stripped 4 bases from V and 2 bases from J, with 14 bases between. Germline-derived CDR1 and CDR2 are MNHEY and SMNVEV (reference sequence). The CDR3 spans 16 residues. CDR3 DNA sequence: TGTGCCAGCAGTTCCCGACAGGCCGGCACTAATGAAAAACTGTTTTTT. Protein sequence: CASSSRQAGTNEKLFF.

The genes are TRBV27 and TRBJ1-5; 7 nucleotides agree with TRBD1. The CDR3 totals 16 residues. CDR1 and CDR2 from the germline V gene are MNHEY and SMNVEV (reference sequence). J lost 6 bases, V lost 6 bases, and 14 bases had no gene match. CDR3 DNA: TGTGCCAGCAGAGCTAGAACAGGGGACGGTCGTCAGCCCCAGCATTTT. Encoded protein: CASRARTGDGRQPQHF.

Here the CDR3 reads CASSLGDNEQFF. The CDR3 nucleotides read TGTGCCAGCAGCCTAGGGGACAATGAGCAGTTCTTC. The genes are TRBV28 and TRBJ2-1; weak D call: TRBD1 (5 bases). With 6 bases removed from V and 5 bases from J, the gap between germline ends came to 8 bases. Germline CDR1 reads MDHEN; CDR2 reads SYDVKM. The CDR3 is 12 residues long.

The chain combines TRBV13 with TRBJ1-2, with TRBD1 matching over 10 bases. This CDR3 region has 16 residues. Germline values: CDR1 PRHDT, CDR2 FYEKMQ (reference sequence). The J segment lost 3 bases and the V segment lost 6 bases, leaving 10 bases of the junction unmatched. Here the CDR3 DNA reads TGTGCCAGCAGGGTAGGCTATGGGACAGGGGACTATGGCTACACCTTC. Its translation is CASRVGYGTGDYGYTF.

The chain combines TRBV5-1 with TRBJ1-2, with 7 bases matching TRBD1. Germline values: CDR1 SGHRS, CDR2 YFSETQ. The CDR3 runs 15 residues. The V and J ends lost 4 bases and 3 bases, in that order; junction bases with no gene match: 9. As DNA, the CDR3 is TGCGCCAGCAGCGAGCCGGGACAGAGAGACTATGGCTACACCTTC. Protein product: CASSEPGQRDYGYTF.

This clone was detected only once. The rearrangement uses TRBV6-5 and TRBJ2-7; tentatively, D is TRBD1 (5 bases). The CDR3 totals 14 residues. Germline CDR1 reads MNHEY; CDR2 reads SVGAGI. The V end lost 0 bases, the J end lost 2 bases, and 8 bases lay between the germline ends. CDR3 nucleotide sequence: TGTGCCAGCAGTTACTCGACCAGGGCCTACGAGCAGTACTTC. It translates to CASSYSTRAYEQYF.

CDR3 in amino acids: CASRSGGSYNEQFF. CDR3 sequence (DNA): TGTGCCAGCAGAAGCGGGGGTTCCTACAATGAGCAGTTCTTC. V gene TRBV9 combines with J gene TRBJ2-1; the match to TRBD2 covers 8 bases. J gave up 1 base and V 5 bases, and 2 bases lay outside the gene matches. Germline assignment: CDR1 SGDLS and CDR2 YYNGEE. This CDR3 contains 14 residues.

The J gene is TRBJ1-5, the V gene TRBV30; D ambiguous. CDR3 size: 13 residues. Germline V gives CDR1 GTSNPN, CDR2 SVGIG (reference sequence). The V and J ends lost 4 bases and 6 bases respectively, with 13 bases between them. This CDR3 reads CAWNGGFGQPQHF. Written as DNA, the CDR3 is TGTGCCTGGAATGGCGGTTTCGGTCAGCCCCAGCATTTT.

This sequence joins TRBV6-5 and TRBJ2-2, with TRBD2 matching 8 bases. In germline, CDR1 is MNHEY, CDR2 SVGAGI. This CDR3 comprises 14 residues. V shed 5 bases and J 4 bases; nucleotides not matched to a gene: 3. The CDR3 spells CASSDGRATGELFF. CDR3 DNA: TGTGCCAGCAGTGACGGGAGGGCCACCGGGGAGCTGTTTTTT.

The chain is built from TRBV6-1 and TRBJ2-6, with TRBD2 matching over 7 bases. Per germline, CDR1 MNHNS and CDR2 SASEGT. V lost 9 bases, J lost 2 bases, and 7 bases stayed unmatched. This CDR3 has 15 residues. CDR3: CASQGGKAGANVLTF. CDR3 nucleotide sequence: TGTGCCAGTCAGGGAGGGAAGGCTGGGGCCAACGTCCTGACTTTC.

This clone was observed a handful of times. CDR3 DNA: TGTGCCAGCAACCTCAAGGGAGGCTATGGCTACACCTTC. Amino acids: CASNLKGGYGYTF. The chain is built from TRBV5-6 and TRBJ1-2; no firm D call. V lost 6 bases, J lost 4 bases, and 13 bases lay in between. CDR3 length: 13 residues. Germline assignment: CDR1 SGHDT and CDR2 YYEEEE.

The chain is built from TRBV29-1 and TRBJ2-3; D perhaps matches TRBD2 (5 bases). Germline CDR1 SQVTM, CDR2 ANQGSEA. Deletions cut 1 base from V and 1 base from J, with 21 bases between. The CDR3 consists of 18 residues. The CDR3 here is CSVEGRGSGRLGTDTQYF. CDR3 DNA sequence: TGCAGCGTTGAAGGCCGCGGGTCCGGTCGACTCGGCACAGATACGCAGTATTTT.

The chain joins TRBV5-5 to TRBJ2-5; 7 bases match TRBD1. The CDR3 consists of 14 residues. V lost 2 bases and J lost 4; bases outside the gene matches: 5. Per germline, CDR1 SGHKS and CDR2 YYEKEE (reference sequence). The CDR3 nucleotides read TGTGCCAGCAGCTTCGGTACAGGGGCAGAGACCCAGTACTTC. It specifies CASSFGTGAETQYF. Together with reference TRBV5-5 and TRBJ2-5, the CDR3 gives the full variable domain: DAGVTQSPTHLIKTRGQQVTLRCSPISGHKSVSWYQQVLGQGPQFIFQYYEKEERGRGNFPDRFSARQFPNYSSELNVNALLLGDSALYLCASSFGTGAETQYFGPGTRLLVL.

The V gene is TRBV4-1, the J gene TRBJ1-1, with D uncertain. The CDR3 covers 13 residues. Trimming removed 2 bases from V and 1 base from J, with 5 bases in between. The germline V gene encodes CDR1 MGHRA and CDR2 YSYEKL. CDR3 sequence reads: CASSQQSNTEAFF. As DNA, the CDR3 is TGCGCCAGCAGCCAACAGTCGAACACTGAAGCTTTCTTT.

This clone was detected once. The genes are TRBV5-5 and TRBJ1-2; D is perhaps TRBD1 (5 bases). The V end lost 1 base, the J end lost 5 bases, and 15 bases lay between the germline ends. CDR3 length: 15 amino acids. From germline, CDR1 is SGHKS and CDR2 YYEKEE (reference sequence). The CDR3 region has the DNA TGTGCCAGCAGCTTGTTGGTTGGGACTGAGTATGGCTACACCTTC. This encodes CASSLLVGTEYGYTF. The full variable domain, its missing parts supplied by reference TRBV5-5 and TRBJ1-2, is DAGVTQSPTHLIKTRGQQVTLRCSPISGHKSVSWYQQVLGQGPQFIFQYYEKEERGRGNFPDRFSARQFPNYSSELNVNALLLGDSALYLCASSLLVGTEYGYTFGSGTRLTVV.

The rearrangement joins TRBV19 to TRBJ1-1; 7 bases are a match to TRBD1. The germline gives CDR1 LNHDA, CDR2 SQIVND (reference sequence). CDR3 length: 13 residues. V lost 4 bases, J lost 10 bases, and 9 bases stayed unmatched. The CDR3 DNA reads TGTGCCAGTAGTAGGACAGGCGTCAGGGGAGCTTTCTTT. Translation gives CASSRTGVRGAFF.

This clone has more than one count but fewer than ten. The chain recombines TRBV5-6 with TRBJ1-4; D perhaps matches TRBD1 (5 bases). The germline V gene has CDR1 SGHDT and CDR2 YYEEEE. V was cut by 2 bases and J by 1 base, with 6 bases left in between. The length of the CDR3 is 14 residues. The chain's CDR3 is CASSFGGTNEKLFF. CDR3 in DNA: TGTGCCAGCAGCTTCGGGGGAACTAATGAAAAACTGTTTTTT.

This clone has a handful of counts. The chain joins TRBV7-2 to TRBJ2-5; 14 nucleotides line up with TRBD2. Per the germline V gene, CDR1 is SGHTA and CDR2 is FQGNSA. Losses at the gene ends were 4 bases for V and 3 bases for J; bases not matched to a gene: 7. This CDR3 has 17 amino acids. CDR3 DNA sequence: TGTGCCAGCAGCTCGGGACTAGCGGGAGTGGTAAAAGAGACCCAGTACTTC. Translation gives CASSSGLAGVVKETQYF. Drawing the rest from reference TRBV7-2 and TRBJ2-5, the complete variable domain is GAGVSQSPSNKVTEKGKDVELRCDPISGHTALYWYRQSLGQGLEFLIYFQGNSAPDKSGLPSDRFSAERTGGSVSTLTIQRTQQEDSAVYLCASSSGLAGVVKETQYFGPGTRLLVL.